What follows is one T cell receptor beta chain and its context. Only a few counts were recorded for this clone. The antigen it recognizes is unknown. Nothing much larger sits one base from this clone, and base qualities are not available. The sample comes from a study of sequential checkpoint blockade in melanoma (dated by TCRdb to between 2018 and 2021). Looking at the study overall: Patients were assigned by 1:1 randomization to either first-line nivolumab followed by ipilimumab (arm A) or ipilimumab followed by nivolumab (arm B). Maintenance nivolumab was given following each of the two trial sequences. TCRbeta immunosequencing was performed on DNA from around 91 pretreatment melanoma tumor samples. For 20 to 25 patients, matched tumor biopsies were taken both before treatment and at week 13, after single-agent nivolumab (arm A) or ipilimumab (arm B). About 80% of the matched tumor biopsy pairs taken before and after treatment were from the same lesion. The research as a whole found: Achieving clinical benefit was about 30 times more likely for patients whose tumor T-cell fraction and clonality increased by week 13. Small sample sizes and reduced statistical power limited the within-arm analyses of tumor T-cell fraction. Among patients in the nivolumab-first arm (arm A), tumor TIL clonality before treatment was associated with response (P = .04). Tumor T-cell fraction and clonality were found to correlate with PD-L1 staining and CD8+ T-cell counts but not with mutational load. The response-prediction model combining TCR metrics and mutation burden needs validation in larger, independent patient cohorts.

TCRbeta CDR3 regions were immunosequenced from genomic DNA with the immunoSEQ Assay. Before high-throughput sequencing, genomic DNA was amplified using bias-controlled multiplex PCR. In the paper's pipeline: To quantify the absolute abundance of each unique TCRbeta CDR3 region, the sequences were collapsed and filtered. Clonality, defined as 1 minus Pielou's evenness, was calculated using only productive rearrangements. To compute tumor T-cell fraction, TCRbeta template counts were normalized to usable DNA, with usable DNA estimated from several housekeeping genes. A previously published method was used to identify clones whose frequencies were significantly greater in on-treatment samples than in baseline samples. The table comes from immuneACCESS by way of TCRdb, which keeps in-frame sequences with V and J called. Part of the clones is missing from these tables; in studies checked, under half for an unresolved V gene and the rest for unknown reasons. That table supplies the V and J calls and clone size; D and trimming were determined from the DNA. Recorded for this sample are approximately 19,000 clones; 26% of them occurred a single time. Roughly 6.8% of the sample is taken by the ten largest.

Explained via the paper, the treatment or condition label denotes: randomized to nivolumab then ipilimumab (arm A) or the reverse (arm B). None of the trial patients had been given prior DNA-damaging chemotherapy. CheckMate 064, a randomized, open-label phase II trial of sequential checkpoint blockade, was the source of the samples, all of which came from patients with melanoma. Genomic DNA from formalin-fixed paraffin-embedded (FFPE) tissue samples served as the input for tumor TCR sequencing. The CDR3, from cysteine to phenylalanine, totals 15 residues. The entry retains the CDR3 DNA only, 45 bases that are in frame from base 1. The V end loses 6 bases and the J end loses 5 bases, and a stretch of 17 bases separates them. The germline V gene gives CDR1 as SGHNT and CDR2 as YENEEA.

The chain employs TRBV11-3 and TRBJ2-1; the D gene is possibly TRBD1 or TRBD2, with 5 bases matching each. The TCR was taken from a human donor with melanoma. Sequencing was performed on tumor tissue (inferred from file names), taken from a patient given nivolumab and ipilimumab in sequence. The CDR3: CASSWGGSNNNEQFF. The nucleotide sequence reads TGTGCCAGCAGTTGGGGCGGGTCAAATAACAATGAGCAGTTCTTC. This CDR3, with the reference TRBV11-3 and TRBJ2-1 proteins standing in past its ends, gives the full variable domain EAGVVQSPRYKIIEKKQPVAFWCNPISGHNTLYWYLQNLGQGPELLIRYENEEAVDDSQLPKDRFSAERLKGVDSTLKIQPAELGDSAVYLCASSWGGSNNNEQFFGPGTRLTVL.